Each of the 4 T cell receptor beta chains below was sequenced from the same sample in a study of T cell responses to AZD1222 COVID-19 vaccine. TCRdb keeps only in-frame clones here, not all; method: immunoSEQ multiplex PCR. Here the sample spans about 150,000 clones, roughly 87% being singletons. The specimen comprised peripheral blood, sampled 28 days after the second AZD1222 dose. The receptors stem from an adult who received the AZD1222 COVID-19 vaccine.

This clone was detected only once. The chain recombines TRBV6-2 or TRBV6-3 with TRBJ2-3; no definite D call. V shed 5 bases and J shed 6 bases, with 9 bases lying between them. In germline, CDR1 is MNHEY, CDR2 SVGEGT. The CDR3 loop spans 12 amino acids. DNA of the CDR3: TGTGCCAGCAGTGATAGTAGGGATACGCAGTATTTT. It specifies CASSDSRDTQYF.

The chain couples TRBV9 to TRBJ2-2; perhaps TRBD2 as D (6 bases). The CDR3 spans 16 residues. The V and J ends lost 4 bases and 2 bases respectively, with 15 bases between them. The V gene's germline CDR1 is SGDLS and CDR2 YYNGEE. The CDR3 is CASSYPKTRNTGELFF. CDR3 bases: TGTGCCAGCAGCTACCCAAAGACTAGAAACACCGGGGAGCTGTTTTTT. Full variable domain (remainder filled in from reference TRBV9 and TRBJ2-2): DSGVTQTPKHLITATGQRVTLRCSPRSGDLSVYWYQQSLDQGLQFLIQYYNGEERAKGNILERFSAQQFPDLHSELNLSSLELGDSALYFCASSYPKTRNTGELFFGEGSRLTVL.

The DNA of the CDR3 is TGTGCCAGCAGTTTAGGGGGATCCCACGAGCAGTACTTC. It specifies CASSLGGSHEQYF. The chain couples TRBV28 to TRBJ2-7, with D perhaps TRBD1 or TRBD2 (5 bases each). This CDR3 region has 13 residues. In germline, CDR1 is MDHEN, CDR2 SYDVKM. With 2 bases removed from V and 5 bases from J, the gap between germline ends came to 10 bases.

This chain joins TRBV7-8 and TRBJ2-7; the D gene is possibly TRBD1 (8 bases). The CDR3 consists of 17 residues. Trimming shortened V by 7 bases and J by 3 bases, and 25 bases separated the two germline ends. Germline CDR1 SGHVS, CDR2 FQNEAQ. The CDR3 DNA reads TGTGCCAGCACCCCCCGGCCCCTTACAGGGGGGGGCTACGAGCAGTACTTC. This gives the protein CASTPRPLTGGGYEQYF.